The rows below give T cell receptor beta chains drawn from one sample of a study of blood T cells in healthy people across ages. Via MiXCR, TCRdb re-called the 5' RACE reads, giving one row per CDR3 protein. Among some 1,500,000 distinct CDR3 sequences listed, 40% to 45% were seen once. Sequencing input: blood. The receptor source for this set is a woman aged 18-30 years in good health. Each CDR3 is given with its conserved first and last residue. The D gene is left open where the match is weak. Clone size is not always given. Where it is, it says once, few, many or a class for expanded clones.

J gene: TRBJ1-5
CDR3 length: 14
V gene: TRBV30
D gene: NA
clone size: NA
CDR3 DNA: TGTGCCTCCCGACCCGAAAGGCCGAATCAGCCCCAGCATTTT
CDR3 protein: CASRPERPNQPQHF

J gene: TRBJ2-1
CDR3 length: 16
V gene: TRBV7-9
D gene: NA
clone size: few
CDR3 DNA: TGTGCCAGCAGCCCTCCCGGGACGCCTGATCGGAATGAGCAGTTCTTC
CDR3 protein: CASSPPGTPDRNEQFF

J gene: TRBJ2-7
CDR3 length: 13
V gene: TRBV2
D gene: NA
clone size: NA
CDR3 DNA: TGTGCCAGCAGCACGGTTTCCTACAATGAGCAGTACTTC
CDR3 protein: CASSTVSYNEQYF

J gene: TRBJ2-2
CDR3 length: 16
V gene: TRBV12-5
D gene: TRBD2
clone size: NA
CDR3 DNA: TGTGTTAGTGGTTTGAATAGCGGGGCCCCCTCCGGGGAGCTGTTTTTT
CDR3 protein: CVSGLNSGAPSGELFF

J gene: TRBJ1-5
CDR3 length: 14
V gene: TRBV29-1
D gene: NA
clone size: NA
CDR3 DNA: TGCAGCGTAGACCTGGACCTTAAGCGGCAGCCCCAGCATTTT
CDR3 protein: CSVDLDLKRQPQHF

J gene: TRBJ2-1
CDR3 length: 15
V gene: TRBV4-3
D gene: TRBD1
clone size: NA
CDR3 DNA: TGCGCCAGCAGCACAAACAGGGGATGGGGTTCCGAGCAGTTCTTC
CDR3 protein: CASSTNRGWGSEQFF

J gene: TRBJ2-7
CDR3 length: 16
V gene: TRBV28
D gene: TRBD1
clone size: NA
CDR3 DNA: TGTGCCAGCAAAGCTTGGGGGACAGGGAGCTCCTACGAGCAGTACTTC
CDR3 protein: CASKAWGTGSSYEQYF

J gene: TRBJ2-1
CDR3 length: 16
V gene: TRBV4-1
D gene: NA
clone size: many
CDR3 DNA: TGCGCCAGCAGCCAAGATTTAGCGATGCCCTACAATGAGCAGTTCTTC
CDR3 protein: CASSQDLAMPYNEQFF

J gene: TRBJ2-7
CDR3 length: 15
V gene: TRBV7-2
D gene: NA
clone size: few
CDR3 DNA: TGTGCCAGCAGCCTCGAAGCCGGGACCTACAATGAGCAGTACTTC
CDR3 protein: CASSLEAGTYNEQYF

J gene: TRBJ2-5
CDR3 length: 16
V gene: TRBV7-9
D gene: TRBD1
clone size: NA
CDR3 DNA: TGTGCCAGCAGCCCCCCCCGGGACAGGGGATGGGAGACCCAGTACTTC
CDR3 protein: CASSPPRDRGWETQYF

J gene: TRBJ2-2
CDR3 length: 15
V gene: TRBV11-3
D gene: NA
clone size: once
CDR3 DNA: TGTGCCAGCAGCTCACAGGAGGCGAACACCGGGGAGCTGTTTTTT
CDR3 protein: CASSSQEANTGELFF

J gene: TRBJ1-2
CDR3 length: 13
V gene: TRBV29-1
D gene: NA
clone size: NA
CDR3 DNA: TGCAGCGTTGCGTTCGTAGTTAACTATGGCTACACCTTC
CDR3 protein: CSVAFVVNYGYTF

J gene: TRBJ1-1
CDR3 length: 12
V gene: TRBV10-3
D gene: TRBD1
clone size: few
CDR3 DNA: TGTGCCACCGGACAGGGCGGTACTGAAGCTTTCTTT
CDR3 protein: CATGQGGTEAFF

J gene: TRBJ1-2
CDR3 length: 12
V gene: TRBV2
D gene: NA
clone size: NA
CDR3 DNA: TGTGCCGGATCAATTGGGGGGAGTGGCTACACCTTC
CDR3 protein: CAGSIGGSGYTF

J gene: TRBJ2-4
CDR3 length: 16
V gene: TRBV7-9
D gene: NA
clone size: NA
CDR3 DNA: TGTGCCAGCAGCTCCTCAGGTTTTAATGCCAAAAACATTCAGTACTTC
CDR3 protein: CASSSSGFNAKNIQYF

J gene: TRBJ1-4
CDR3 length: 16
V gene: TRBV28
D gene: NA
clone size: NA
CDR3 DNA: TGTGCCAGCAGTTTATTTTTAGGAGCAACTAATGAAAACCTGTTTTTT
CDR3 protein: CASSLFLGATNENLFF

J gene: TRBJ1-1
CDR3 length: 15
V gene: TRBV21-1
D gene: NA
clone size: NA
CDR3 DNA: TGTGCCAGCAGCAAAGCGGCGCGACGGGACACTGAAGCTTTCTTT
CDR3 protein: CASSKAARRDTEAFF

J gene: TRBJ1-1
CDR3 length: 12
V gene: TRBV29-1
D gene: TRBD1
clone size: once
CDR3 DNA: TGCAGCGCACTGGACAGGGCCTTCGGCGCTTTCTTT
CDR3 protein: CSALDRAFGAFF

J gene: TRBJ1-1
CDR3 length: 15
V gene: TRBV28
D gene: TRBD1
clone size: NA
CDR3 DNA: TGTGCCAGCAGTTTACGATCCCAGGGGGACACTGAAGCTTTCTTT
CDR3 protein: CASSLRSQGDTEAFF

J gene: TRBJ1-2
CDR3 length: 14
V gene: TRBV12-3/TRBV12-4
D gene: TRBD1
clone size: many
CDR3 DNA: TGTGCCAGCAGTATCGGACAGGGAATCTATGGCTACACCTTC
CDR3 protein: CASSIGQGIYGYTF

J gene: TRBJ2-7
CDR3 length: 15
V gene: TRBV10-3
D gene: TRBD2
clone size: few
CDR3 DNA: TGTGCCATCACCAGCGGGGGGGCGAGGTCCTACGAGCAGTACTTC
CDR3 protein: CAITSGGARSYEQYF

J gene: TRBJ2-7
CDR3 length: 15
V gene: TRBV19
D gene: NA
clone size: few
CDR3 DNA: TGTGCCAGTAGTATCCCAGGGGGGTCCTACAATGAGCAGTACTTC
CDR3 protein: CASSIPGGSYNEQYF

J gene: TRBJ2-1
CDR3 length: 15
V gene: TRBV7-9
D gene: TRBD2
clone size: few
CDR3 DNA: TGTGCCAGCAGGATTGGGACTAGCGGATACAATGAGCAGTTCTTC
CDR3 protein: CASRIGTSGYNEQFF

J gene: TRBJ2-7
CDR3 length: 16
V gene: TRBV12-3/TRBV12-4
D gene: NA
clone size: NA
CDR3 DNA: TGTGCCAGCAGTTTCAACCCTTGGGCAGGGGTGGACGAGCAGTACTTC
CDR3 protein: CASSFNPWAGVDEQYF

J gene: TRBJ2-3
CDR3 length: 15
V gene: TRBV7-9
D gene: NA
clone size: NA
CDR3 DNA: TGTGCCAGCAGCTCCCTGGCCGACTTCACAGATACGCAGTATTTT
CDR3 protein: CASSSLADFTDTQYF

J gene: TRBJ1-4
CDR3 length: 16
V gene: TRBV4-2
D gene: TRBD1
clone size: few
CDR3 DNA: TGTGCCAGCAGCCAAGATTGGCAGGGGGCTAGAGAAAAACTGTTTTTT
CDR3 protein: CASSQDWQGAREKLFF

J gene: TRBJ2-5
CDR3 length: 13
V gene: TRBV27
D gene: NA
clone size: NA
CDR3 DNA: TGTGCCAGCAGTTCTTATTGGGGCAATGAGCAGTACTTC
CDR3 protein: CASSSYWGNEQYF

J gene: TRBJ2-3
CDR3 length: 15
V gene: TRBV9
D gene: NA
clone size: NA
CDR3 DNA: TGTGCCAGCAGCGTAGGGCAGACTAGCACAGATACGCAGTATTTT
CDR3 protein: CASSVGQTSTDTQYF

J gene: TRBJ2-5
CDR3 length: 13
V gene: TRBV9
D gene: NA
clone size: few
CDR3 DNA: TGTGCCAGCAGCGTATCTAGGGACGAGACCCAGTACTTC
CDR3 protein: CASSVSRDETQYF

J gene: TRBJ2-2
CDR3 length: 15
V gene: TRBV4-1
D gene: NA
clone size: NA
CDR3 DNA: TGCGCCAGCAGCCAAGGGACGGTAAACACCGGGGAGCTGTTTTTT
CDR3 protein: CASSQGTVNTGELFF

J gene: TRBJ1-1
CDR3 length: 15
V gene: TRBV7-9
D gene: TRBD1
clone size: few
CDR3 DNA: TGTGCCAGCAGCGACGGGACAGGCGGATTGGGTGAAGCTTTCTTT
CDR3 protein: CASSDGTGGLGEAFF

J gene: TRBJ1-2
CDR3 length: 16
V gene: TRBV24-1
D gene: NA
clone size: NA
CDR3 DNA: TGTGCCACCAGTGACTCCAGCCCAGGAATGGACGGTGGCTACACCTTC
CDR3 protein: CATSDSSPGMDGGYTF

J gene: TRBJ1-5
CDR3 length: 15
V gene: TRBV14
D gene: NA
clone size: NA
CDR3 DNA: TGTGCCAGCAGTCCCGGCTCCGGGAACAATCAGCCCCAGCATTTT
CDR3 protein: CASSPGSGNNQPQHF

J gene: TRBJ1-5
CDR3 length: 16
V gene: TRBV2
D gene: NA
clone size: few
CDR3 DNA: TGTGCCAGCAGTGTATCTGAGCGTCCCCTCAATCAGCCCCAGCATTTT
CDR3 protein: CASSVSERPLNQPQHF

J gene: TRBJ2-3
CDR3 length: 15
V gene: TRBV5-1
D gene: TRBD1
clone size: few
CDR3 DNA: TGCGCCAGCGCCTTCTGGGACAGGGGTACAGATACGCAGTATTTT
CDR3 protein: CASAFWDRGTDTQYF

J gene: TRBJ2-7
CDR3 length: 14
V gene: TRBV20-1
D gene: NA
clone size: few
CDR3 DNA: TGCAGTGCTAGAGATCCTCTTAGGTCCTACGAGCAGTACTTC
CDR3 protein: CSARDPLRSYEQYF

J gene: TRBJ2-3
CDR3 length: 14
V gene: TRBV10-3
D gene: TRBD2
clone size: NA
CDR3 DNA: TGTGCCATTTCTAGCGGGGAGAGCACAGATACGCAGTATTTT
CDR3 protein: CAISSGESTDTQYF

J gene: TRBJ2-7
CDR3 length: 13
V gene: TRBV7-9
D gene: NA
clone size: NA
CDR3 DNA: TGTGCCGGCCGCAGGGGCCGCTCCTACGAGCAGTACTTC
CDR3 protein: CAGRRGRSYEQYF

J gene: TRBJ2-5
CDR3 length: 14
V gene: TRBV6-2/TRBV6-3
D gene: TRBD2
clone size: NA
CDR3 DNA: TGTGCCAGCAGTTGGACTAGCCCCCAAGAGACCCAGTACTTC
CDR3 protein: CASSWTSPQETQYF

J gene: TRBJ2-5
CDR3 length: 15
V gene: TRBV7-9
D gene: NA
clone size: many
CDR3 DNA: TGTGCCAGCAGCTTAGGCGTCTCTAGGGCAGAGACCCAGTACTTC
CDR3 protein: CASSLGVSRAETQYF

J gene: TRBJ1-1
CDR3 length: 13
V gene: TRBV7-2
D gene: NA
clone size: NA
CDR3 DNA: TGTGCCAGCAGCCTACAGGGTAGCGCTGAAGCTTTCTTT
CDR3 protein: CASSLQGSAEAFF

J gene: TRBJ1-5
CDR3 length: 15
V gene: TRBV12-3/TRBV12-4
D gene: NA
clone size: NA
CDR3 DNA: TGTGCCAGCAGTTTGGGCAGGGTACCTAATCAGCCCCAGCATTTT
CDR3 protein: CASSLGRVPNQPQHF

J gene: TRBJ2-3
CDR3 length: 14
V gene: TRBV7-2
D gene: NA
clone size: few
CDR3 DNA: TGTGCCAGCAGCTTGTCCAGCGGCCCAGATACGCAGTATTTT
CDR3 protein: CASSLSSGPDTQYF

J gene: TRBJ1-1
CDR3 length: 12
V gene: TRBV12-3/TRBV12-4
D gene: TRBD1
clone size: NA
CDR3 DNA: TGTGCCAGCAGCCAACAGGGGGTTGACGTTTTCTTT
CDR3 protein: CASSQQGVDVFF

J gene: TRBJ1-3
CDR3 length: 18
V gene: TRBV7-6
D gene: NA
clone size: few
CDR3 DNA: TGCGCCAGCAGCCTGGGACCCAGGTACAGCTCGGACTTGGACACCATATATTTT
CDR3 protein: CASSLGPRYSSDLDTIYF

J gene: TRBJ1-2
CDR3 length: 15
V gene: TRBV28
D gene: NA
clone size: NA
CDR3 DNA: TGTGCCAGCAGTTTGGGGGGGACACAAAACTATGGCTACACCTTC
CDR3 protein: CASSLGGTQNYGYTF

J gene: TRBJ1-6
CDR3 length: 14
V gene: TRBV7-2
D gene: NA
clone size: NA
CDR3 DNA: TGTGCCAGCAGCCCGACAGGTTCTGGGTCACCCCTCCACTTT
CDR3 protein: CASSPTGSGSPLHF

J gene: TRBJ2-7
CDR3 length: 14
V gene: TRBV5-1
D gene: NA
clone size: NA
CDR3 DNA: TGCGCCAGCAGCGTGTTCGAGGGCTCCTACGAGCAGTACTTC
CDR3 protein: CASSVFEGSYEQYF

J gene: TRBJ1-5
CDR3 length: 14
V gene: TRBV6-6
D gene: NA
clone size: NA
CDR3 DNA: TGTGCCGCCCGAGGGTGGGACACCGATCAGCCCCAGCATTTT
CDR3 protein: CAARGWDTDQPQHF

J gene: TRBJ1-2
CDR3 length: 13
V gene: TRBV28
D gene: NA
clone size: few
CDR3 DNA: TGTGCCGGATGGGATAGATACGGGGATGGCTACACCTTC
CDR3 protein: CAGWDRYGDGYTF